Following are 5 T cell receptor beta chains from one sample sequenced in a study of human T cells and chemical hapten exposure. Time point specified: patch test 1, 2 weeks after DPC sensitization. Treatment given: therapeutic diphenylcyclopropenone sensitization with weekly scalp DPC. From the RACE reads, TCRdb called clonotypes with MiXCR, one entry per CDR3 protein. The sample consists of 79,000 or so distinct CDR3 sequences, around a tenth of them appearing once. The sequences come from whole blood, collected in connection with sensitization to the hapten diphenylcyclopropenone (DPC). The source of these receptors is a woman between 45 and 65 years old with alopecia areata. Some clones in this sample may be carry-over from other donors' samples.

A few counts support this clonotype. CDR3 loop: CASSPPAGATAFF. CDR3 nucleotide sequence: TGTGCCAGCTCACCACCGGCGGGCGCGACAGCTTTCTTT. The chain links TRBV18 to TRBJ1-1; D gene ambiguous. CDR1 KGHSH and CDR2 LQKENI come from the germline V gene. This CDR3 region has 13 residues. V was cut by 0 bases and J by 10 bases, with 12 bases left in between.

V usage is TRBV10-2 and J usage is TRBJ1-1; a possible D gene is TRBD1 (6 bases). The CDR3 totals 13 residues. The germline gives CDR1 WSHSY, CDR2 SAAADI. V was pared by 8 bases and J by 7 bases, with 17 bases between. The CDR3, as DNA: TGCGCCAGCTCCCCCACAGGGTCCATTGAAGCTTTCTTT. It specifies CASSPTGSIEAFF.

The sample holds a few counts of this clonotype. V and J are TRBV12-3 or TRBV12-4 and TRBJ1-4; D not certain. This CDR3 comprises 13 residues. V was shortened by 6 bases and J by 3 bases, with 8 bases between the two germline ends. The DNA of the CDR3 is TGTGCCAGCAGACTCCTCGCTAATGAAAAACTGTTTTTT. This translates into CASRLLANEKLFF.

The chain recombines TRBV29-1 with TRBJ1-5; 8 bases line up with TRBD1. Germline V gene data show CDR1 as SQVTM and CDR2 as ANQGSEA. The CDR3 has 12 amino acids. Trimming at V came to 6 bases and at J to 7 bases, leaving 5 bases not matched to a gene. The CDR3 protein is CSVGGTGQPQHF. The DNA for the CDR3 is TGCAGCGTGGGCGGGACAGGACAGCCCCAGCATTTT.

A few counts support this clonotype. The V gene is TRBV29-1, the J gene TRBJ2-7; 15 nucleotides agree with TRBD2. V lost 7 bases to trimming and J lost 4 bases; unmatched junction nucleotides: 11. This CDR3 region has 16 residues. Germline CDR1 is SQVTM and CDR2 is ANQGSEA. CDR3 coding DNA: TGCAGCGCCGGGTGGGGACTAGCGGGAGGAGGGTACGAGCAGTACTTC. Its protein product is CSAGWGLAGGGYEQYF.